This TCR beta chain came from a study of a mutant IDH1 vaccine in newly diagnosed glioma. Background on the study: Vaccines were first given 4-6 weeks after radiotherapy alone, or with temozolomide cycles.

Clones were read by immunoSEQ multiplex PCR, and TCRdb kept only the in-frame ones, dropping some. The sample has tens of thousands of clones; 85% to 95% are singletons. Specified time point: week 35, safety follow-up. The content of each vaccine dose was 300 ug of mutant IDH1 20-mer peptide, and topical imiquimod accompanied it. The patients received vaccinations eight times, in weeks 1, 3, 5, 7, 11, 15, 19 and 23. Donor diagnoses consisted of new WHO grade 3 or 4 IDH1-mutant, ATRX-lost astrocytomas. Comment on this clone: Its target is not known.

The CDR3 extends over 15 amino acids. Germline V CDR1 and CDR2: SGDLS, YYNGEE. Trimming stripped 1 base from V and 0 bases from J, with 9 bases between. Here the sequenced sample was PBMCs, taken from a glioma patient whose treatment included an IDH1 peptide vaccine. The chain carries TRBV9 and TRBJ2-3; TRBD1 is a possible D gene (6 bases). The receptor was derived from a man in his fifties or sixties with glioma. As DNA, the CDR3 is TGTGCCAGCAGCGTAACAGGGTTTAGCACAGATACGCAGTATTTT. Translating it yields CASSVTGFSTDTQYF.